The 7 T cell receptor beta chains below were found in one sample sequenced in a study of tumor-infiltrating lymphocytes in localized non-small cell lung cancer. The data were produced by immunoSEQ multiplex PCR, yet TCRdb's version contains in-frame clones alone and is incomplete. This table holds about 13,000 clones, 80% to 90% found once. The sequencing sample was made of lung tumor tissue. The receptors were gathered from a human donor with non-small cell lung cancer.

The chain couples TRBV6-5 to TRBJ1-1; D not resolved. This CDR3 is 13 amino acids long. Germline lookup yields CDR1 MNHEY and CDR2 SVGAGI. V was trimmed by 4 bases and J by 5 bases, leaving 11 bases between them. The CDR3 protein is CASSFGVETEAFF. CDR3 nucleotides: TGTGCCAGCAGTTTTGGAGTAGAGACTGAAGCTTTCTTT.

This sequence joins TRBV7-9 and TRBJ1-5, with 8 bases lining up with TRBD1. V trimming: 5 bases; J trimming: 7 bases; junction bases outside the gene matches: 7. The CDR3 spans 14 residues. The germline CDR1 and CDR2 sequences are SEHNR and FQNEAQ (reference sequence). The CDR3 region has the DNA TGTGCCAGCAGCCCTACGACAGGGGACCAGCCCCAGCATTTT. This codes for CASSPTTGDQPQHF.

This chain connects TRBV7-9 to TRBJ1-1; D might be TRBD1 (5 bases). The CDR3 has 13 residues. The germline gives CDR1 SEHNR, CDR2 FQNEAQ (reference sequence). V was cut by 10 bases and J by 3 bases, with 15 bases left in between. CDR3 region: CATTSGLHTEAFF. The DNA of the CDR3 is TGTGCCACCACCTCGGGGCTTCACACTGAAGCTTTCTTT.

The table lists this clone with a few counts. V gene TRBV2 combines with J gene TRBJ2-1; perhaps TRBD2 as D (6 bases). The CDR3 runs to 14 residues. CDR1 is SNHLY and CDR2 is FYNNEI in the germline V gene. The V end was cut by 8 bases, the J end by 1 base, with 12 bases between. CDR3 DNA sequence: TGTGCCAGCGCGGCGGGAAGGTCCTACAATGAGCAGTTCTTC. Amino acids: CASAAGRSYNEQFF.

DNA for the CDR3: TGTGCCAGCAGCCAAGATCTTACTAGCGGACTCTACGAGCAGTACTTC. Translating gives CASSQDLTSGLYEQYF. The chain couples TRBV4-2 to TRBJ2-7; 8 positions match TRBD2. The CDR3 is 16 residues long. The germline CDR1 and CDR2 sequences are LGHNA and YNFKEQ. V dropped 0 bases and J dropped 3; count of bases not matched to a gene: 7.

The rearrangement links TRBV28 to TRBJ1-5; D possibly corresponds to TRBD1 (5 bases). CDR1 and CDR2 (germline): MDHEN, SYDVKM. The CDR3 is made up of 15 amino acids. V was pared by 6 bases and J by 7 bases, with 19 bases between. The CDR3, as DNA: TGTGCCAGCAGCCCGGGCGGGTACAGGCTCCAGCCCCAGCATTTT. The encoded protein is CASSPGGYRLQPQHF.

This chain uses TRBV14 with TRBJ2-7; TRBD1 matches 8 bases. CDR1 and CDR2 (germline): SGHDN, FVKESK. The CDR3 length is 17 residues. Trimming removed 6 bases from V and 0 bases from J; junction bases left unmatched: 13. The CDR3: CASSPRGRQGPSYEQYF. CDR3 DNA: TGTGCCAGCAGTCCAAGGGGGCGACAGGGGCCCTCCTACGAGCAGTACTTC.